These T cell receptor beta chains were read from a single sample in a study of blood T cell repertoires in COVID-19. Clones were sequenced by immunoSEQ multiplex PCR, and TCRdb holds only the in-frame ones, with some missing. The sample yields under 200,000 clones, around nine tenths seen once. The specimen sequenced was peripheral blood. The receptors were gathered from a woman older than 75 with COVID-19, enrolled during active disease. Each CDR3 is given with its conserved first and last residue. Each record gives: clone size, V gene, J gene, D gene, CDR3 length, CDR3 DNA, CDR3 protein. The D gene is left open where the match is weak. Size values are once, few and many counts, or a class for expanded clones, and some rows have none.

abundance: -; v_gene: TRBV28; j_gene: TRBJ1-2; d_gene: -; len: 15; CDR3nt: TGTGCCAGCAGTTCAACCATCCCGGTTAACTATGGCTACACCTTC; CDR3aa: CASSSTIPVNYGYTF
abundance: -; v_gene: TRBV6-5; j_gene: TRBJ2-5; d_gene: -; len: 10; CDR3nt: TGTGCCAGCACACGGGAGACCCAGTACTTC; CDR3aa: CASTRETQYF
abundance: once; v_gene: TRBV19; j_gene: TRBJ2-2; d_gene: TRBD2; len: 17; CDR3nt: TGTGCCAGTAACCCTAGCGGGGGTGGTGCGAACACCGGGGAGCTGTTTTTT; CDR3aa: CASNPSGGGANTGELFF
abundance: once; v_gene: TRBV7-9; j_gene: TRBJ2-1; d_gene: -; len: 15; CDR3nt: TGTGCCAGCAGCCAAGAGGCAGGGTCATATAATGAGCAGTTCTTC; CDR3aa: CASSQEAGSYNEQFF
abundance: -; v_gene: TRBV11-3; j_gene: TRBJ2-7; d_gene: -; len: 13; CDR3nt: TGTGCCAGCAGCTTAGTCTTAGGGGCGGAGCAGTACTTC; CDR3aa: CASSLVLGAEQYF
abundance: -; v_gene: TRBV7-9; j_gene: TRBJ2-1; d_gene: TRBD2; len: 15; CDR3nt: TGTGCCAGCAGATCCCATGGGGGGGGTATCTATGAGCAGTTCTTC; CDR3aa: CASRSHGGGIYEQFF
abundance: -; v_gene: TRBV28; j_gene: TRBJ2-7; d_gene: TRBD1; len: 13; CDR3nt: TGTGCCATTTTCGACACAGGGGGAAACGAGCAGTACTTC; CDR3aa: CAIFDTGGNEQYF
abundance: -; v_gene: TRBV7-3; j_gene: TRBJ1-6; d_gene: -; len: 14; CDR3nt: TGTGCCAGCAGCCTGCAGGGCAATAATTCACCCCTCCACTTT; CDR3aa: CASSLQGNNSPLHF
abundance: -; v_gene: TRBV3-1/TRBV3-2; j_gene: TRBJ1-2; d_gene: -; len: 16; CDR3nt: TGTGCCAGCAGCCATGGCAGCCCAGGGAGGGCCTATGGCTACACCTTC; CDR3aa: CASSHGSPGRAYGYTF
abundance: -; v_gene: TRBV29-1; j_gene: TRBJ2-2; d_gene: -; len: 11; CDR3nt: TGCAGCGCTAACAGCGGCGGGGAGCTGTTTTTT; CDR3aa: CSANSGGELFF
abundance: -; v_gene: TRBV15; j_gene: TRBJ1-5; d_gene: -; len: 22; CDR3nt: TGTGCCACCAGCAGAGAGGGGCCTGGGCAGGGGTTCGCACAGGGCAGCAATCAGCCCCAGCATTTT; CDR3aa: CATSREGPGQGFAQGSNQPQHF
abundance: -; v_gene: TRBV27; j_gene: TRBJ2-7; d_gene: TRBD2; len: 15; CDR3nt: TGTGCCAGCAGTTGGGTAGCGGGAAGGGACTACGAGCAGTACTTC; CDR3aa: CASSWVAGRDYEQYF
abundance: -; v_gene: TRBV14; j_gene: TRBJ2-2; d_gene: -; len: 13; CDR3nt: TGTGCCAGCAGCCCCTCTAGGACCGGGGAGCTGTTTTTT; CDR3aa: CASSPSRTGELFF
abundance: -; v_gene: TRBV15; j_gene: TRBJ1-5; d_gene: -; len: 15; CDR3nt: TGTGCCACCAGCAGAGCCCCACCCAGGGATCAGCCCCAGCATTTT; CDR3aa: CATSRAPPRDQPQHF
abundance: -; v_gene: TRBV27; j_gene: TRBJ2-7; d_gene: TRBD1; len: 13; CDR3nt: TGTGCCAGCACTGGGACAGGGATCTACGAGCAGTACTTC; CDR3aa: CASTGTGIYEQYF
abundance: -; v_gene: TRBV5-8; j_gene: TRBJ1-5; d_gene: -; len: 13; CDR3nt: TGTGCCAGCAGCTTGGCCACGGGTCAGCCCCAGCATTTT; CDR3aa: CASSLATGQPQHF
abundance: -; v_gene: TRBV11-1; j_gene: TRBJ1-1; d_gene: -; len: 13; CDR3nt: TGTGCCAGCAGCTTAGACAGGGTCACTGAAGCTTTCTTT; CDR3aa: CASSLDRVTEAFF
abundance: -; v_gene: TRBV5-1; j_gene: TRBJ1-1; d_gene: -; len: 13; CDR3nt: TGCGCCAGCAGCTTGTTTGAGGCCACTGAAGCTTTCTTT; CDR3aa: CASSLFEATEAFF
abundance: -; v_gene: TRBV5-1; j_gene: TRBJ1-4; d_gene: TRBD1; len: 13; CDR3nt: TGCGCCAGTCGGACAGGGCTGAATGAAAAACTGTTTTTT; CDR3aa: CASRTGLNEKLFF
abundance: -; v_gene: TRBV7-2; j_gene: TRBJ1-5; d_gene: -; len: 17; CDR3nt: TGTGCCAGCAGCTTGGGTAGTCGGGGGGGGCGCGGTCAGCCCCAGCATTTT; CDR3aa: CASSLGSRGGRGQPQHF
abundance: -; v_gene: TRBV19; j_gene: TRBJ2-2; d_gene: TRBD1; len: 15; CDR3nt: TGTGCCAGTAGGATACAGGGGCTAGGTCCCGGGGAGCTGTTTTTT; CDR3aa: CASRIQGLGPGELFF
abundance: -; v_gene: TRBV5-4; j_gene: TRBJ2-7; d_gene: TRBD2; len: 18; CDR3nt: TGTGCCAGCAGCCCAGGGACTAGCGGGACCCCCAGCCCCTACGAGCAGTACTTC; CDR3aa: CASSPGTSGTPSPYEQYF
abundance: -; v_gene: TRBV24-1; j_gene: TRBJ2-7; d_gene: -; len: 18; CDR3nt: TGTACTCCGTTGGATTTCGACAGGCCCACGTCGACCTCCTACGAGCAGTACTTC; CDR3aa: CTPLDFDRPTSTSYEQYF
abundance: -; v_gene: TRBV7-2; j_gene: TRBJ2-7; d_gene: -; len: 12; CDR3nt: TGTGCCAGCAGCTTCGTAGCCTACGAGCAGTACTTC; CDR3aa: CASSFVAYEQYF
abundance: -; v_gene: TRBV7-2; j_gene: TRBJ1-4; d_gene: TRBD1; len: 14; CDR3nt: TGTGCCAGCAGCTTGGGACAGAATAATGAAAAACTGTTTTTT; CDR3aa: CASSLGQNNEKLFF
abundance: -; v_gene: TRBV7-6; j_gene: TRBJ1-5; d_gene: -; len: 16; CDR3nt: TGTGCCAGCAGCTTAGGTACTAGGGCTAGCAATCAGCCCCAGCATTTT; CDR3aa: CASSLGTRASNQPQHF
abundance: -; v_gene: TRBV29-1; j_gene: TRBJ1-2; d_gene: -; len: 13; CDR3nt: TGCAGCGTTGGTGGCGGGCCTAACTATGGCTACACCTTC; CDR3aa: CSVGGGPNYGYTF
abundance: few; v_gene: TRBV11-2; j_gene: TRBJ1-2; d_gene: -; len: 14; CDR3nt: TGTGCCAGCAGCCCCGTCGGGAGGGTGGATGGCTACACCTTC; CDR3aa: CASSPVGRVDGYTF
abundance: -; v_gene: TRBV7-2; j_gene: TRBJ2-2; d_gene: TRBD1; len: 16; CDR3nt: TGTGCCAGCAGCTCCCGGACAGGGGGCGGGATCGGGGAGCTGTTTTTT; CDR3aa: CASSSRTGGGIGELFF
abundance: -; v_gene: TRBV7-8; j_gene: TRBJ2-7; d_gene: TRBD2; len: 14; CDR3nt: TGTGCCAGCAGCGTAGGGACTAGCGGGAGTATCAAGTACTTC; CDR3aa: CASSVGTSGSIKYF
abundance: few; v_gene: TRBV9; j_gene: TRBJ2-7; d_gene: -; len: 14; CDR3nt: TGTGCCAGCAGCATACGGACAGACTTCTACGAGCAGTACTTC; CDR3aa: CASSIRTDFYEQYF
abundance: -; v_gene: TRBV10-1; j_gene: TRBJ2-1; d_gene: TRBD2; len: 18; CDR3nt: TGCGCCAGCAGTGAACGGACTAGCAGAAAGAGCTCCTACAATGAGCAGTTCTTC; CDR3aa: CASSERTSRKSSYNEQFF
abundance: -; v_gene: TRBV11-2; j_gene: TRBJ2-2; d_gene: TRBD2; len: 14; CDR3nt: TGTGCCAGCGGGCCTAGCGGGATGGGCGGGGAGCTGTTTTTT; CDR3aa: CASGPSGMGGELFF
abundance: -; v_gene: TRBV7-2; j_gene: TRBJ2-7; d_gene: -; len: 13; CDR3nt: TGTGCCAGCAGTTCCTACAGGGACTACGAGCAGTACTTC; CDR3aa: CASSSYRDYEQYF
abundance: many; v_gene: TRBV2; j_gene: TRBJ2-1; d_gene: -; len: 13; CDR3nt: TGTGCCAGCCGACAGGGAGGTAGGGCTGAGCAGTTCTTC; CDR3aa: CASRQGGRAEQFF
abundance: -; v_gene: TRBV5-5; j_gene: TRBJ2-6; d_gene: -; len: 17; CDR3nt: TGTGCCAGCAGCCCTTTACAGGGCCTTTCTGTGGCCAACGTCCTGACTTTC; CDR3aa: CASSPLQGLSVANVLTF
abundance: -; v_gene: TRBV2; j_gene: TRBJ2-7; d_gene: TRBD1; len: 14; CDR3nt: TGTGCCAGCAACCGGGACAGCCTTTCCTACGAGCAGTACTTC; CDR3aa: CASNRDSLSYEQYF
abundance: -; v_gene: TRBV24-1; j_gene: TRBJ1-2; d_gene: -; len: 17; CDR3nt: TGTGCCACCAGTGACCCGACTTCACGGGGGGGCGAGAAGGGCTACACCTTC; CDR3aa: CATSDPTSRGGEKGYTF
abundance: -; v_gene: TRBV6-5; j_gene: TRBJ2-3; d_gene: TRBD2; len: 15; CDR3nt: TGTGCCAGCAGTTACTTAGCGGGAGGGACAGATACGCAGTATTTT; CDR3aa: CASSYLAGGTDTQYF
abundance: -; v_gene: TRBV7-2; j_gene: TRBJ2-4; d_gene: -; len: 15; CDR3nt: TGTGCCAGCAGCTTATGGGGGAACAGGGAAAACATTCAGTACTTC; CDR3aa: CASSLWGNRENIQYF
abundance: once; v_gene: TRBV7-3; j_gene: TRBJ2-5; d_gene: TRBD2; len: 17; CDR3nt: TGTGCCAGCAGCTTAACGGCTAGCGGGAGGGCCTGGGAGACCCAGTACTTC; CDR3aa: CASSLTASGRAWETQYF
abundance: -; v_gene: TRBV5-8; j_gene: TRBJ1-4; d_gene: TRBD1; len: 14; CDR3nt: TGTGCCAGCAGCTTCGGACAGGGGGGTGAAAAACTGTTTTTT; CDR3aa: CASSFGQGGEKLFF
abundance: -; v_gene: TRBV11-2; j_gene: TRBJ1-2; d_gene: -; len: 13; CDR3nt: TGTGCCACCCCGTTGGTCTCGGGCTATGGCTACACCTTC; CDR3aa: CATPLVSGYGYTF
abundance: -; v_gene: TRBV6-5; j_gene: TRBJ1-3; d_gene: -; len: 16; CDR3nt: TGTGCCAGCAGTTACTCGAGAGGGGGATCTGGAAACACCATATATTTT; CDR3aa: CASSYSRGGSGNTIYF
abundance: once; v_gene: TRBV29-1; j_gene: TRBJ2-7; d_gene: TRBD2; len: 14; CDR3nt: TGCAGCGTTGAGCGGCGGGGGAGCTCCTACGAGCAGTACTTC; CDR3aa: CSVERRGSSYEQYF
abundance: -; v_gene: TRBV28; j_gene: TRBJ1-3; d_gene: -; len: 12; CDR3nt: TGTGCCAGCAGTCGGGCTGGAAACACCATATATTTT; CDR3aa: CASSRAGNTIYF
abundance: few; v_gene: TRBV19; j_gene: TRBJ2-1; d_gene: -; len: 13; CDR3nt: TGTGCCAGTAGTAGACCAGGGGGAGGTGAGCAGTTCTTC; CDR3aa: CASSRPGGGEQFF
abundance: -; v_gene: TRBV24-1; j_gene: TRBJ2-1; d_gene: TRBD2; len: 17; CDR3nt: TGTGCCACCGCGACTAGCGGGAGGGCCCGAAGGAACAATGAGCAGTTCTTC; CDR3aa: CATATSGRARRNNEQFF
abundance: -; v_gene: TRBV5-1; j_gene: TRBJ2-1; d_gene: TRBD2; len: 14; CDR3nt: TGCGCCAGCAGCTTGGTGGCTAGCGGAAATGAGCAGTTCTTC; CDR3aa: CASSLVASGNEQFF
abundance: -; v_gene: TRBV6-5; j_gene: TRBJ2-4; d_gene: TRBD1; len: 15; CDR3nt: TGTGCCAGCAGGGCAGGGGGCCTAGCCAAAAACATTCAGTACTTC; CDR3aa: CASRAGGLAKNIQYF
abundance: -; v_gene: TRBV6-6; j_gene: TRBJ1-5; d_gene: TRBD1; len: 14; CDR3nt: TGTGCCAGCAGAGGGACAGGGGGCGAACAGCCCCAGCATTTT; CDR3aa: CASRGTGGEQPQHF
abundance: -; v_gene: TRBV4-2; j_gene: TRBJ2-3; d_gene: TRBD2; len: 15; CDR3nt: TGTGCCAGCAGCCCGGGACTAGGCGGCGACGATACGCAGTATTTT; CDR3aa: CASSPGLGGDDTQYF
abundance: -; v_gene: TRBV19; j_gene: TRBJ2-3; d_gene: -; len: 15; CDR3nt: TGTGCCAGTAGTACCGGGGTAAGGGGGACAGATACGCAGTATTTT; CDR3aa: CASSTGVRGTDTQYF
abundance: -; v_gene: TRBV12-3/TRBV12-4; j_gene: TRBJ1-1; d_gene: -; len: 13; CDR3nt: TGTGCCAGCAGTTTAGCGGGCCAGGTCGAAGCTTTCTTT; CDR3aa: CASSLAGQVEAFF
abundance: -; v_gene: TRBV5-6; j_gene: TRBJ2-1; d_gene: -; len: 16; CDR3nt: TGTGCCAGCAGCTTGGTAAGGGGGAGGGCTAACAATGAGCAGTTCTTC; CDR3aa: CASSLVRGRANNEQFF